Following are 3 T cell receptor beta chains from one sample sequenced in a study of CD8+ T cells in alopecia areata. Obtained from alopecia areata patients were lesional scalp punch biopsies along with peripheral blood. Extraction of RNA preceded its reverse transcription into cDNA, which served as the sequencing template. Measured with immunoSEQ multiplex PCR; TCRdb has only the in-frame clones, and not every one. The repertoire holds 7,500 to 9,500 clones, with around 50% as singletons. The specimen comprised skin, sampled at week 0. All receptors derive from a human donor with alopecia areata.

The chain has TRBV7-2 and TRBJ2-1; D not resolved. CDR1 and CDR2 from the germline V gene are SGHTA and FQGNSA. V lost 3 bases and J 2 bases, leaving 11 bases between the germline ends. The CDR3 length is 15 residues. In nucleotides, the CDR3 is TGTGCCAGCAGCTTCGAGACGCCGACCTACAATGAGCAGTTCTTC. It specifies CASSFETPTYNEQFF.

The chain joins TRBV9 to TRBJ2-6, with D unresolved. Trimming pared 3 bases from V and 0 bases from J, leaving 7 bases between. CDR3 length: 15 amino acids. Per germline, CDR1 SGDLS and CDR2 YYNGEE. The CDR3 loop is CASSAWGSGANVLTF. The CDR3, as DNA: TGTGCCAGCAGCGCCTGGGGCTCTGGGGCCAACGTCCTGACTTTC.

The V call is TRBV4-3, the J call TRBJ2-4; D is ambiguous. V lost 0 bases and J lost 9, with 15 bases in between. CDR3 length: 15 amino acids. Germline assignment: CDR1 LGHNA and CDR2 YSLEER. CDR3 sequence reads: CASSQDLLRESIQYF. CDR3 in DNA: TGCGCCAGCAGCCAAGACCTCCTAAGGGAAAGCATTCAGTACTTC.